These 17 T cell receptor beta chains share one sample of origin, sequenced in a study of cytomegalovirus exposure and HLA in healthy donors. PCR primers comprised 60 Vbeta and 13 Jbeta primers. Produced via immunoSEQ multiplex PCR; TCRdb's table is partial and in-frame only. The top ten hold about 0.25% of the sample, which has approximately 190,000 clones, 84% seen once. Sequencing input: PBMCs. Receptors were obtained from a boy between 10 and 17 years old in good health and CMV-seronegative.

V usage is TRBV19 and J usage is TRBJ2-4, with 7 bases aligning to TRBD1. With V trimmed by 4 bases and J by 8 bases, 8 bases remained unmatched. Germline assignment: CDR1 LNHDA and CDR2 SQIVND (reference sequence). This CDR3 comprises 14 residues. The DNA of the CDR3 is TGTGCCAGTAGTACGACAGGGTTTCGGGACATTCAGTACTTC. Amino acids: CASSTTGFRDIQYF.

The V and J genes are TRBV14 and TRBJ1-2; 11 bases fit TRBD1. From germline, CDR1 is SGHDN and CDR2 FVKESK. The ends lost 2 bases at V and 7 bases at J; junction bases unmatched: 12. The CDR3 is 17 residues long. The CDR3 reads CASSQTRIPGQGGGYTF. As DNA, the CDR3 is TGTGCCAGCAGCCAAACCCGAATCCCGGGACAGGGGGGTGGCTACACCTTC.

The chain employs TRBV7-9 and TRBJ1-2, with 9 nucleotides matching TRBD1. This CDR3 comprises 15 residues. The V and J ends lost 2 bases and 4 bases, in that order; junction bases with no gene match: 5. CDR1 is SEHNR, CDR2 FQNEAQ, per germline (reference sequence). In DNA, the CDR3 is TGTGCCAGCAGCTTAAGAGGGACAGGGATCTATGGCTACACCTTC. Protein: CASSLRGTGIYGYTF.

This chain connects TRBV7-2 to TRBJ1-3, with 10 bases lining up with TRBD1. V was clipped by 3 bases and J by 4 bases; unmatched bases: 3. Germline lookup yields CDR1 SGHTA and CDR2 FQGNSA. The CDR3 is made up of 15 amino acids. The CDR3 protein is CASSFDRGPGNTIYF. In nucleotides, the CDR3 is TGTGCCAGCAGCTTTGACAGGGGGCCGGGAAACACCATATATTTT. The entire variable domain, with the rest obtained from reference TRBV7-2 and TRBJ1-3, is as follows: GAGVSQSPSNKVTEKGKDVELRCDPISGHTALYWYRQSLGQGLEFLIYFQGNSAPDKSGLPSDRFSAERTGGSVSTLTIQRTQQEDSAVYLCASSFDRGPGNTIYFGEGSWLTVV.

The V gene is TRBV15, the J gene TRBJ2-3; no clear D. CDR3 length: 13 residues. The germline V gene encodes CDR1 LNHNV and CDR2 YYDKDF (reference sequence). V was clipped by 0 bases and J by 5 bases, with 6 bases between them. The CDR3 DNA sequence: TGTGCCACCAGCAGAGATGTTCAAGATACGCAGTATTTT. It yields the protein CATSRDVQDTQYF.

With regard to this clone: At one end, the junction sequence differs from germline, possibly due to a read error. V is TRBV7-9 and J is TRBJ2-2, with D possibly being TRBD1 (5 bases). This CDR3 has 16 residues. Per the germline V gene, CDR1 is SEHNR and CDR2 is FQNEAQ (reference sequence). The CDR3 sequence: CSSSFMGRLNTGELFF. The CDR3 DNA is TGTTCCAGCAGCTTTATGGGGCGCTTGAACACCGGGGAGCTGTTTTTT.

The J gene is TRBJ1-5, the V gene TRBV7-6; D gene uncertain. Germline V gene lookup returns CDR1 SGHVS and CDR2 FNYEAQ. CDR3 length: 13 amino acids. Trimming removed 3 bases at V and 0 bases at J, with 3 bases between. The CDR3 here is CASSFSSNQPQHF. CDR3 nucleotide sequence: TGTGCCAGCAGCTTCAGTAGCAATCAGCCCCAGCATTTT.

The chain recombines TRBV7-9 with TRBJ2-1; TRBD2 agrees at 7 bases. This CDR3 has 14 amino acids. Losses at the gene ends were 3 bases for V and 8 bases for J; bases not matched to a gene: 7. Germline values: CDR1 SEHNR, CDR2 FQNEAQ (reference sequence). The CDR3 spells CASSLAGDPHEQFF. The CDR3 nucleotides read TGTGCCAGCAGCTTGGCGGGAGATCCACATGAGCAGTTCTTC.

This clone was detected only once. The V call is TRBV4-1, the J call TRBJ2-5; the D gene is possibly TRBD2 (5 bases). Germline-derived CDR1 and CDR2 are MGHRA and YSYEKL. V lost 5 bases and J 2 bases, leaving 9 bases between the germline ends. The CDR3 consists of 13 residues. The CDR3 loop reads CASSASGQETQYF. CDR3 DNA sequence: TGCGCCAGCAGCGCAAGCGGACAAGAGACCCAGTACTTC.

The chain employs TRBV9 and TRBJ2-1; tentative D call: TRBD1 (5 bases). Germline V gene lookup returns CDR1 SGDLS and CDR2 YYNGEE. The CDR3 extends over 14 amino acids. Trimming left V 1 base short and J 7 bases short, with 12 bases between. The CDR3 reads CASSVQGIKNEQFF. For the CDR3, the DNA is TGTGCCAGCAGCGTACAGGGAATTAAGAATGAGCAGTTCTTC.

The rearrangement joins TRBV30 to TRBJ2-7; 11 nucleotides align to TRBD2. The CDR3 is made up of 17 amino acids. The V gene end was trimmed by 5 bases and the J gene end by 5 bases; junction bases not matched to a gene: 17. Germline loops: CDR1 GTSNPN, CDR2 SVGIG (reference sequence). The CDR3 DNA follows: TGTGCCTGGTCGTTCTTTGGTACTAGCGGGAGTTCCCACGAGCAGTACTTC. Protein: CAWSFFGTSGSSHEQYF.

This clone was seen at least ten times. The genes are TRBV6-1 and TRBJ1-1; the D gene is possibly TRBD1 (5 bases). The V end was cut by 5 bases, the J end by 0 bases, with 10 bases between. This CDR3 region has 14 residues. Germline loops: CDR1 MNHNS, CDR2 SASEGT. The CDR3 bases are TGTGCCAGCAGTCTCGACAGAATGAACACTGAAGCTTTCTTT. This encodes CASSLDRMNTEAFF.

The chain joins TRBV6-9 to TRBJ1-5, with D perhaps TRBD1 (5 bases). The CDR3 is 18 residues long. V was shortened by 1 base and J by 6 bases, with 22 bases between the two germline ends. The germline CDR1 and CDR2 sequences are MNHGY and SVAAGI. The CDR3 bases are TGTGCCAGCAGTTATTACGGGCCGTGCGGGGGGAGGGGTCAGCCCCAGCATTTT. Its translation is CASSYYGPCGGRGQPQHF.

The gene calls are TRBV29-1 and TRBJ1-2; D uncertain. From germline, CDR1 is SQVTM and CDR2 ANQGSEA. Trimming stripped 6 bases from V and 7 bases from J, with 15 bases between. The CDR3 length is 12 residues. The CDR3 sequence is CSVGGPSTGYTF. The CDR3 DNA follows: TGCAGCGTGGGCGGGCCCAGTACTGGCTACACCTTC.

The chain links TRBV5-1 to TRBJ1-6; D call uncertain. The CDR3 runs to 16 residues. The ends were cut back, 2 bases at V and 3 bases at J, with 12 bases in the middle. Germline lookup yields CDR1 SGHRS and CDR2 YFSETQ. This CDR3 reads CASSFAHRDYNSPLHF. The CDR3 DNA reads TGCGCCAGCAGCTTCGCCCATAGAGACTATAATTCACCCCTCCACTTT.

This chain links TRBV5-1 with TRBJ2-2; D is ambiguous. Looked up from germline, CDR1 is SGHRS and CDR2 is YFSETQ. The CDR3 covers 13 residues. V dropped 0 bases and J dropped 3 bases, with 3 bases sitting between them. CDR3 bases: TGCGCCAGCAGCTTGGCGGACACCGGGGAGCTGTTTTTT. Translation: CASSLADTGELFF.

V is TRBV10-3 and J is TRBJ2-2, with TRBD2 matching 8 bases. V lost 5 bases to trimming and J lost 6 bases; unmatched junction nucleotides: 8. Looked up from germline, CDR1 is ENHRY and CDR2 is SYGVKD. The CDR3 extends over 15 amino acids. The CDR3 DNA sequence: TGTGCCATCAGTCGACTAGCGAGGGACGCCGGGGAGCTGTTTTTT. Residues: CAISRLARDAGELFF.